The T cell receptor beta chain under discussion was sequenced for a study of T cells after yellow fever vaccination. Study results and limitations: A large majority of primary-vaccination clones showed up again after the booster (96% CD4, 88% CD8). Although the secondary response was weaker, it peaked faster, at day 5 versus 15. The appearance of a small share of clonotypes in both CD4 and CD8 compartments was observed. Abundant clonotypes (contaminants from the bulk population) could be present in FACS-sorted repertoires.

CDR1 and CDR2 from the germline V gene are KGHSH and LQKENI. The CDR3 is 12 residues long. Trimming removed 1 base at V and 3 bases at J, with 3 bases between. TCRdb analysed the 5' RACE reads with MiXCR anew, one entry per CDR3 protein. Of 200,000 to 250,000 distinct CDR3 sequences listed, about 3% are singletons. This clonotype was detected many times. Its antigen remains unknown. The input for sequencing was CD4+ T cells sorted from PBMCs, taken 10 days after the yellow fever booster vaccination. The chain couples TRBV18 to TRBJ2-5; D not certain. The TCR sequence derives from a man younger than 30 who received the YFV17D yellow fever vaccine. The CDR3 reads CASSPQEETQYF. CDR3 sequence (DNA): TGTGCCAGCTCACCACAGGAAGAGACCCAGTACTTC.